A single sample is the source of the 10 T cell receptor beta chains below, sequenced in a study of Ad26.COV2.S vaccination and SARS-CoV-2 variants. Specified treatment: around 19 received Ad26.COV2.S at low or high dose, single or two shots; about five received placebo; per-sample allocation not given. Sampling occurred on day 63 after the first vaccine or placebo injection. Sequencing used immunoSEQ multiplex PCR; TCRdb keeps in-frame clones, though not all of them. This table holds approximately 480,000 clones, around nine tenths found once. Sequencing was performed on peripheral blood, taken in a trial of Ad26.COV2.S vaccine versus placebo. Every receptor here comes from a person aged 18-65 years who received the Ad26.COV2.S COVID-19 vaccine or a placebo.

This chain connects TRBV6-6 to TRBJ1-1; no definite D call. Looked up from germline, CDR1 is MNHNY and CDR2 is SVGAGI (reference sequence). The germline V and J ends were trimmed by 10 bases and 4 bases, with 19 bases remaining between them. The CDR3 length is 14 residues. The CDR3 DNA reads as TGTGCCACCACAACTCCGGGCCTGAGCACTGAAGCTTTCTTT. Its protein product is CATTTPGLSTEAFF.

In this sample, this clone turned up once. One end of the junction varies from germline; a read error may be responsible. The chain carries TRBV30 and TRBJ2-3; TRBD2 matches 8 bases. The germline V gene encodes CDR1 GTSNPN and CDR2 SVGIG (reference sequence). This CDR3 has 17 residues. CDR3 residues: CARRASGRLHNTDTQYF. CDR3 sequence (DNA): TGTGCCCGGAGGGCTAGCGGGCGACTGCATAACACAGATACGCAGTATTTT.

The CDR3 sequence: CASSFIRQVNTGELFF. CDR3 coding DNA: TGTGCCAGCAGTTTTATCCGACAGGTGAACACCGGGGAGCTGTTTTTT. V and J are TRBV6-2 or TRBV6-3 and TRBJ2-2; D may be TRBD1 (6 bases). The CDR3 length is 16 residues. CDR1 is MNHEY and CDR2 is SVGEGT in the germline V gene. Trimming stripped 4 bases from V and 1 base from J, with 13 bases between.

Remarks on this clone: The same CDR3 also results from other DNA sequences found in this sample. This chain links TRBV19 with TRBJ1-5; a possible D gene is TRBD1 (6 bases). The V end lost 5 bases, the J end lost 5 bases, and 10 bases lay between the germline ends. Germline-derived CDR1 and CDR2 are LNHDA and SQIVND (reference sequence). The CDR3 contains 13 residues. Here the CDR3 reads CASSEGGHQPQHF. CDR3 DNA sequence: TGTGCCAGTAGTGAGGGGGGGCATCAGCCCCAGCATTTT.

This chain connects TRBV3-1 (or the pseudogene TRBV3-2) to TRBJ2-1; 7 nucleotides match TRBD2. Germline V gene sequence: CDR1 LGHDT, CDR2 YNNKEL (reference sequence). This CDR3 region has 15 residues. V shed 4 bases, J shed 4 bases, and the junction held 7 bases outside the gene matches. The CDR3 spells CASSPPSGPYNEQFF. CDR3 bases: TGTGCCAGCAGCCCCCCTAGCGGCCCATACAATGAGCAGTTCTTC.

The chain combines TRBV7-3 with TRBJ2-1, with TRBD1 matching over 7 bases. The CDR3 length is 14 residues. Germline-derived CDR1 and CDR2 are SGHTA and FQGTGA. J lost 5 bases, V lost 3 bases, and 4 bases had no gene match. CDR3: CASSFRDSDNEQFF. In nucleotides, the CDR3 is TGTGCCAGCAGCTTCCGGGACAGTGACAATGAGCAGTTCTTC.

The rearrangement joins TRBV29-1 to TRBJ2-1, with 13 bases identical to TRBD2. The CDR3 consists of 14 residues. V was clipped by 2 bases and J by 6 bases; unmatched bases: 1. Germline V gives CDR1 SQVTM, CDR2 ANQGSEA. CDR3 nucleotide sequence: TGCAGCGTTGAAACTAGCGGGAGGGCCAATGAGCAGTTCTTC. Translating it yields CSVETSGRANEQFF.

This clone has only one observation. V usage is TRBV28 and J usage is TRBJ1-1, with D perhaps TRBD1 (6 bases). This CDR3 region has 14 residues. Trimming took 0 bases from V and 2 from J, leaving 7 bases between them. Germline CDR1 MDHEN, CDR2 SYDVKM. The CDR3 loop reads CASSLWGANTEAFF. For the CDR3, the DNA is TGTGCCAGCAGTTTATGGGGGGCAAACACTGAAGCTTTCTTT.

The CDR3 region is CAIQQPGTAEAFF. The CDR3 DNA is TGTGCCATCCAACAGCCGGGGACAGCCGAAGCTTTCTTT. This chain links TRBV21-1 with TRBJ1-1; no check of the table's D call, TRBD1, against the DNA was made. TRBV21-1 is a documented pseudogene. CDR3 length: 13 amino acids.

This clone was detected only once. The rearrangement links TRBV6-5 to TRBJ2-5; D may be TRBD1 or TRBD2 (6 bases each). The germline V gene encodes CDR1 MNHEY and CDR2 SVGAGI. V lost 6 bases, J lost 10 bases, and 24 bases lay in between. This CDR3 has 15 amino acids. CDR3 region: CASSPSQLPGEVQYF. The CDR3 bases are TGTGCCAGCAGCCCATCCCAACTCCCAGGGGAGGTCCAGTACTTC.